Listed below are T cell receptor beta chains from one sample, sequenced in a study of blood T cell repertoires in COVID-19. Clones were read by immunoSEQ multiplex PCR, and TCRdb kept only the in-frame ones, dropping some. This repertoire shows around 190,000 clones, around 81% found once; its top ten account for approximately 11%. The sequencing input was peripheral blood. Receptors were obtained from a middle-aged woman with COVID-19, enrolled during active disease. Both conserved end residues are part of each CDR3. The order of the fields is J gene, D gene, clone size, V gene, CDR3 protein, CDR3 DNA. A D gene is named only where the DNA matches it firmly. Where a row states a size, it is once, few, many or the class of an expanded clone; other rows omit it.

TRBJ2-1	TRBD2	.	TRBV27	CASSATSAYNEQFF	TGTGCCAGCAGCGCCACTAGCGCCTACAATGAGCAGTTCTTC
TRBJ1-6	.	.	TRBV2	CASNRQYNSPLHF	TGTGCCAGCAACAGGCAATATAATTCACCCCTCCACTTT
TRBJ2-2	.	.	TRBV6-4	CASSPRSEGGELFF	TGTGCCAGCAGTCCCAGATCGGAGGGTGGGGAGCTGTTTTTT
TRBJ2-2	TRBD1	once	TRBV3-1/TRBV3-2	CASSRDDRVPGELFF	TGTGCCAGCAGCCGCGACGACAGGGTGCCCGGGGAGCTGTTTTTT
TRBJ2-1	TRBD2	.	TRBV29-1	CSIGTSGNNEQFF	TGCAGCATCGGGACTAGCGGTAACAATGAGCAGTTCTTC
TRBJ2-7	.	.	TRBV5-8	CASSYNYEQYF	TGTGCCAGCAGCTATAACTACGAGCAGTACTTC
TRBJ1-6	.	few	TRBV30	CAWSVQRNSPLHF	TGTGCCTGGAGTGTACAGAGAAATTCACCCCTCCACTTT
TRBJ2-7	TRBD2	few	TRBV5-1	CASSLSAGVYEQYF	TGCGCCAGCAGCTTGTCAGCGGGGGTCTACGAGCAGTACTTC
TRBJ1-1	TRBD1	.	TRBV30	CAWTPNQGGYTEAFF	TGTGCCTGGACACCCAACCAGGGGGGCTACACTGAAGCTTTCTTT
TRBJ2-7	.	.	TRBV7-6	CASSLGGTTTYEQYF	TGTGCCAGCAGCTTGGGGGGGACAACTACCTACGAGCAGTACTTC
TRBJ1-1	.	.	TRBV9	CASSVGGPLGHEAFF	TGTGCCAGCAGCGTAGGTGGCCCCCTGGGGCATGAAGCTTTCTTT
TRBJ1-3	.	.	TRBV5-1	CASSLAGISGNTIYF	TGCGCCAGCAGCCTGGCAGGGATCTCTGGAAACACCATATATTTT
TRBJ1-2	.	.	TRBV12-3/TRBV12-4	CASSLGRLYGYTF	TGTGCCAGCAGTTTGGGCAGACTATATGGCTACACCTTC
TRBJ2-7	TRBD2	.	TRBV7-6	CASSLGQRGFNYEQYF	TGTGCCAGCAGCTTAGGTCAGCGGGGTTTTAACTACGAGCAGTACTTC
TRBJ2-5	TRBD1	.	TRBV6-1	CASSEGTGVKTQYF	TGTGCCAGCAGTGAAGGGACAGGGGTTAAGACCCAGTACTTC
TRBJ1-6	.	.	TRBV2	CASSERQVSRSPLHF	TGTGCCAGCAGTGAAAGACAGGTATCGCGGTCACCCCTCCACTTT
TRBJ1-1	.	once	TRBV6-4	CASSPILLTGGTSGAFF	TGTGCCAGCAGTCCAATCTTGCTAACGGGAGGGACTAGTGGCGCTTTCTTT
TRBJ2-4	TRBD1	.	TRBV30	CAWSGGWTGGTKNIQYF	TGTGCCTGGAGTGGGGGCTGGACAGGGGGGACCAAAAACATTCAGTACTTC